This record looks at one T cell receptor beta chain sequence and its context. This sample was taken from a study of blood T cell repertoires in COVID-19. V was shortened by 1 base and J by 7 bases, with 11 bases between the two germline ends. Germline-derived CDR1 and CDR2 are SGHNT and YENEEA. The CDR3 has 15 amino acids. In the original analysis: Reference gene primers were amplified, and this amplification served to estimate nucleated cell counts. Assay used: immunoSEQ multiplex PCR; TCRdb lists only in-frame clones, some missing. From that table come the V and J calls and clone size; the DNA was used to work out D and trimming. The table records about 260,000 clones, about 83% of them present only once.

The sequenced material came from peripheral blood. The V and J genes are TRBV11-3 and TRBJ1-6, with a possible D match to TRBD1 (5 bases). The clonotype comes from a middle-aged woman who had recovered from COVID-19. The chain's CDR3 is CASSLVPGWNSPLHF. CDR3 nucleotide sequence: TGTGCCAGCAGCTTAGTGCCAGGGTGGAATTCACCCCTCCACTTT.